The rows below give T cell receptor beta chains drawn from one sample of a study of blood T cell repertoires in COVID-19. TCRdb's table, derived via immunoSEQ multiplex PCR, lists solely in-frame clones and lacks some. This sample yields approximately 300,000 clones, of which under 90% are seen a single time; 10% belongs to the top ten. The specimen sequenced was PBMCs or T cells enriched from blood (not recorded which). These receptors came from a young woman who had recovered from COVID-19. Both conserved end residues are part of each CDR3. Each record gives: D gene, V gene, CDR3 protein. The D gene is left open where the match is weak.

d_gene: .
v_gene: TRBV5-4
CDR3aa: CASRAGGSYEQYF

d_gene: .
v_gene: TRBV25-1
CDR3aa: CASSRNTEAFF

d_gene: .
v_gene: TRBV27
CDR3aa: CASSRGQTYTEAFF

d_gene: .
v_gene: TRBV11-2
CDR3aa: CASSLDPPLTYEQYF

d_gene: .
v_gene: TRBV5-1
CDR3aa: CASSLETQKFNEQYF

d_gene: TRBD1
v_gene: TRBV19
CDR3aa: CASSTGTGAVQPQHF

d_gene: .
v_gene: TRBV13
CDR3aa: CASSPFGGPNTEAFF

d_gene: TRBD2
v_gene: TRBV19
CDR3aa: CASSPPGTRIDEQFF

d_gene: .
v_gene: TRBV7-8
CDR3aa: CASSVSEATNEKLFF

d_gene: .
v_gene: TRBV9
CDR3aa: CASSVFEEGSQPNYGYTF

d_gene: .
v_gene: TRBV19
CDR3aa: CASSIGGATYEQYF

d_gene: TRBD2
v_gene: TRBV28
CDR3aa: CASSSGLAGAREQYF

d_gene: .
v_gene: TRBV5-1
CDR3aa: CASSSGGNQPQHF

d_gene: .
v_gene: TRBV10-3
CDR3aa: CAITGGLYNEQFF

d_gene: TRBD1
v_gene: TRBV4-1
CDR3aa: CASSPGRDRELNAF

d_gene: .
v_gene: TRBV5-1
CDR3aa: CASSQDTLNEKLFF

d_gene: TRBD2
v_gene: TRBV11-3
CDR3aa: CASGLAAGDDEQYF

d_gene: .
v_gene: TRBV27
CDR3aa: CASSFSWSSGNTIYF

d_gene: TRBD1
v_gene: TRBV6-5
CDR3aa: CASSHDRVYYEQYF

d_gene: .
v_gene: TRBV19
CDR3aa: CASSIQVNYNEQFF

d_gene: TRBD1
v_gene: TRBV7-3
CDR3aa: CASSPRQGLSTEAFF

d_gene: TRBD1
v_gene: TRBV6-1
CDR3aa: CASSEGGQGYQPQHF

d_gene: TRBD1
v_gene: TRBV5-4
CDR3aa: CASSLGTGKSGEQYF

d_gene: .
v_gene: TRBV6-1
CDR3aa: CASSDGQLVDSPLHF

d_gene: .
v_gene: TRBV10-3
CDR3aa: CAISGKQVDKNIQYF

d_gene: .
v_gene: TRBV25-1
CDR3aa: CASSEGAGQAFF

d_gene: TRBD1
v_gene: TRBV27
CDR3aa: CASSLVDRRETEDRSNQPQHF

d_gene: TRBD1
v_gene: TRBV2
CDR3aa: CASSEGTGDLYEQYF

d_gene: .
v_gene: TRBV14
CDR3aa: CASSQGQAPYGYTF

d_gene: .
v_gene: TRBV6-1
CDR3aa: CATSPREDTQYF

d_gene: TRBD1
v_gene: TRBV10-2
CDR3aa: CASTWTGDGELFF

d_gene: TRBD1
v_gene: TRBV28
CDR3aa: CASIGGSRYTGELFF

d_gene: TRBD2
v_gene: TRBV5-4
CDR3aa: CASSRGLAGGRNTGELFF

d_gene: TRBD2
v_gene: TRBV18
CDR3aa: CASSPQDTSGQQFF

d_gene: TRBD2
v_gene: TRBV7-2
CDR3aa: CASSRLAGATDTQYF

d_gene: .
v_gene: TRBV4-1
CDR3aa: CASSPLIRALPQHF

d_gene: .
v_gene: TRBV14
CDR3aa: CASSQDRQRNSPLHF

d_gene: TRBD1
v_gene: TRBV6-6
CDR3aa: CATSRTGDNSPLHF

d_gene: TRBD2
v_gene: TRBV9
CDR3aa: CASSPRTSGLSYEQYF

d_gene: TRBD1
v_gene: TRBV4-1
CDR3aa: CASSPGQGANQPQHF

d_gene: TRBD1
v_gene: TRBV7-6
CDR3aa: CASSLRTGTTDTQYF

d_gene: TRBD1
v_gene: TRBV2
CDR3aa: CASSQGANQPQHF

d_gene: .
v_gene: TRBV4-2
CDR3aa: CASSQEQGGDTYEQYF

d_gene: TRBD2
v_gene: TRBV5-1
CDR3aa: CASSLAGLNVLTF

d_gene: .
v_gene: TRBV7-9
CDR3aa: CASSFREVGYTF

d_gene: .
v_gene: TRBV19
CDR3aa: CASSRGQGGNTGELFF

d_gene: .
v_gene: TRBV3-1/TRBV3-2
CDR3aa: CASSQGSSTEAFF

d_gene: .
v_gene: TRBV20-1
CDR3aa: CSAELYGYTF

d_gene: TRBD1
v_gene: TRBV5-4
CDR3aa: CASRKGQGAGETQYF

d_gene: TRBD1
v_gene: TRBV6-5
CDR3aa: CASSTGQGWSPLHF

d_gene: TRBD1
v_gene: TRBV7-6
CDR3aa: CASSFPGTGDNRQYF

d_gene: TRBD1
v_gene: TRBV7-3
CDR3aa: CASSLTGGPRTGGGEAFF